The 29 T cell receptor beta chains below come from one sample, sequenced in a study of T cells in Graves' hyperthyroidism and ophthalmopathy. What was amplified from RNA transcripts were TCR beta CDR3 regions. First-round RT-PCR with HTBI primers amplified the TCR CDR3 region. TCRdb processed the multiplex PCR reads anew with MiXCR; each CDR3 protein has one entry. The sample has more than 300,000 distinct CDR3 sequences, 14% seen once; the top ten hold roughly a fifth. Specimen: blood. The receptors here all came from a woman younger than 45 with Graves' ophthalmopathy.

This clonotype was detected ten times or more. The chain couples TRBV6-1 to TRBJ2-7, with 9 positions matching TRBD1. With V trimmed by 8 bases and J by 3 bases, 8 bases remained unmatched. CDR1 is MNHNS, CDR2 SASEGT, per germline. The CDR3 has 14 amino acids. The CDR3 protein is CASSQDRGNYEQYF. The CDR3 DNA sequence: TGTGCCAGCTCCCAGGACAGGGGAAACTACGAGCAGTACTTC.

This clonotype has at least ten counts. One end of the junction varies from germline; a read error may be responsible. CDR3 in amino acids: CASSSPTGIRTDTQYF. DNA for the CDR3: TGTGCTAGCAGCTCACCGACAGGGATACGCACAGATACGCAGTATTTT. V and J are TRBV7-7 and TRBJ2-3, with 7 nucleotides matching TRBD1. The CDR3 runs 16 residues. The V gene's germline CDR1 is SSHAT and CDR2 FNYEAQ (reference sequence). The full variable domain, its missing parts supplied by reference TRBV7-7 and TRBJ2-3, is GAGVSQSPRYKVTKRGQDVTLRCDPISSHATLYWYQQALGQGPEFLTYFNYEAQPDKSGLPSDRFSAERPEGSISTLTIQRTEQRDSAMYRCASSSPTGIRTDTQYFGPGTRLTVL.

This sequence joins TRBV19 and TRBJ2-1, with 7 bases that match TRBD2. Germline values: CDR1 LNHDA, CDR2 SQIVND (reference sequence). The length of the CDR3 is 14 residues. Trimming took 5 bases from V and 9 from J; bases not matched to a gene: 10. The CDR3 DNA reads TGTGCCAGTAGTGGGGTTGCGGGGGTTAGTGAGCAGTTCTTC. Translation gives CASSGVAGVSEQFF.

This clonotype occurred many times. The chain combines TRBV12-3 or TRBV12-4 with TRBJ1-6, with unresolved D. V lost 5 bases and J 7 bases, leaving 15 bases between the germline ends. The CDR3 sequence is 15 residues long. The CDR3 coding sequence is TGTGCCAGCAGTGAGGACGGTGTACCAAATTCACCCCTCCACTTT. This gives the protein CASSEDGVPNSPLHF.

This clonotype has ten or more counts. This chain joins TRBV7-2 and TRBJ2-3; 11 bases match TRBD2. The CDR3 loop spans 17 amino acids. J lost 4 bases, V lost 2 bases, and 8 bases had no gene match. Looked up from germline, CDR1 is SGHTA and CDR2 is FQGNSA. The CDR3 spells CASSLFAGTSGPDTQYF. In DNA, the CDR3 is TGTGCCAGCAGCTTATTTGCCGGGACTAGCGGTCCAGATACGCAGTATTTT.

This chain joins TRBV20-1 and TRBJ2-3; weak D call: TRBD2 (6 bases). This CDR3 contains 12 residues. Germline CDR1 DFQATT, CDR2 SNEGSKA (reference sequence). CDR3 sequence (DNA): TGCAGAGCAATTATAGATAGCGGAACGCAGTATTTT. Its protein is CRAIIDSGTQYF.

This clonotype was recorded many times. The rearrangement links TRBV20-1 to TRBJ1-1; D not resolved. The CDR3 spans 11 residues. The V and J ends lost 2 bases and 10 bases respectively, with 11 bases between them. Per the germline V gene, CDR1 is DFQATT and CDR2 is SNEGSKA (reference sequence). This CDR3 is CSARSRLGAFF. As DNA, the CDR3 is TGCAGTGCTAGATCCAGGCTCGGAGCTTTCTTT.

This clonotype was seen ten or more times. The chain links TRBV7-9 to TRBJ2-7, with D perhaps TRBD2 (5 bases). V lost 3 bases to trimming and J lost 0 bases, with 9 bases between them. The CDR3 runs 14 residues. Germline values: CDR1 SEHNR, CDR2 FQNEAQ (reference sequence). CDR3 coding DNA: TGTGCCAGCAGCTTTGACGGAGGCTCCTACGAGCAGTACTTC. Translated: CASSFDGGSYEQYF.

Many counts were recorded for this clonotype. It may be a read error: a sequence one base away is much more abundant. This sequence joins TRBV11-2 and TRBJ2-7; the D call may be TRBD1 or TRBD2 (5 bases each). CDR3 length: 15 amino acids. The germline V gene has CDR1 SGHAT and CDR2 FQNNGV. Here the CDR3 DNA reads TGTGCCGGCAGCTTATTTGCAGGGAGCTCCTACGAGCAGTACTTC. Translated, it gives CAGSLFAGSSYEQYF.

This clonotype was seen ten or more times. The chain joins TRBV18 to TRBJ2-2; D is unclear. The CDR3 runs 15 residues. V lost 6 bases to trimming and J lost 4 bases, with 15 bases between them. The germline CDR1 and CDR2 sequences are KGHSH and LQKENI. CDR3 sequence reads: CASSPRTATTGELFF. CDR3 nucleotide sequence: TGTGCCAGCTCCCCTCGAACAGCTACCACCGGGGAGCTGTTTTTT.

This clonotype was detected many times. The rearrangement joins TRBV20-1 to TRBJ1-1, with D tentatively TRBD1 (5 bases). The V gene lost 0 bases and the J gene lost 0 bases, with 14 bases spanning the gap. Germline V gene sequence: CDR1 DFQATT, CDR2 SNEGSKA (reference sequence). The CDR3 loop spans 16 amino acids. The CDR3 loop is CSARDRGSVVNTEAFF. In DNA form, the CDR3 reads TGCAGTGCTAGAGATCGGGGGTCAGTAGTGAACACTGAAGCTTTCTTT.

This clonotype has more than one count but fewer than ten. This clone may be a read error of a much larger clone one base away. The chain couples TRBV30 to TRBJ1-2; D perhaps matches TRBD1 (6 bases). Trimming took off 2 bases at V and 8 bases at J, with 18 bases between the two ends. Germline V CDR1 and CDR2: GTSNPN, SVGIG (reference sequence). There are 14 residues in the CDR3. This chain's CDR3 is CAWSQGRGREGYTF. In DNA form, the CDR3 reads TGTGCCTGGAGTCAGGGGCGGGGGCGGGAAGGCTACACCTTC. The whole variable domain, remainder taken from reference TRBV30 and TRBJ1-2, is SQTIHQWPATLVQPVGSPLSLECTVEGTSNPNLYWYRQAAGRGLQLLFYSVGIGQISSEVPQNLSASRPQDRQFILSSKKLLLSDSGFYLCAWSQGRGREGYTFGSGTRLTVV.

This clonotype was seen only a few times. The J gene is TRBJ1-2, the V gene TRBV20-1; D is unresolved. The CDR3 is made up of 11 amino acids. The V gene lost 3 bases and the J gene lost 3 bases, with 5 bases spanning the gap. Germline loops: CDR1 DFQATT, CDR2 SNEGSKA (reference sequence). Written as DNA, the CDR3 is TGCAGTGCTAGTTCCGACTATGGCTACACCTTC. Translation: CSASSDYGYTF.

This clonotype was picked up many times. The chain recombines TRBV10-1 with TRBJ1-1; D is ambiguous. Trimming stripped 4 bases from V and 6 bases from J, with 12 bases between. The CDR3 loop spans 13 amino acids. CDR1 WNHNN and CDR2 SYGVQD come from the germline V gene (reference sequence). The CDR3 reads CASSGLGRAEAFF. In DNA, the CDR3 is TGCGCCAGCAGTGGGCTAGGACGGGCTGAAGCTTTCTTT.

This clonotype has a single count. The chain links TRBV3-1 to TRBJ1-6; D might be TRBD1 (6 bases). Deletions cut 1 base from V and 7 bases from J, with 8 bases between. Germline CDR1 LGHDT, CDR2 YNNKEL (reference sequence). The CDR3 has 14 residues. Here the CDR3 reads CASSQGTVNSPLHF. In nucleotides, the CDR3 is TGTGCCAGCAGCCAAGGGACAGTCAATTCACCCCTCCACTTT.

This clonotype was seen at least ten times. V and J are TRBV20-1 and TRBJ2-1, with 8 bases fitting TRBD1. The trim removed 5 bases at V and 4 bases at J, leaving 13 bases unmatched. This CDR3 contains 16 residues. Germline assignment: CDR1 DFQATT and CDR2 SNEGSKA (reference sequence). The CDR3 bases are TGCAGTGCTCCCATTCGGGCAGGGGGCTTTTACAATGAGCAGTTCTTC. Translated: CSAPIRAGGFYNEQFF.

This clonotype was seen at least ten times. CDR3 sequence: CAIVILDQGYGYTF. CDR3 nucleotides: TGTGCCATCGTAATCTTGGACCAAGGGTATGGCTACACCTTC. This chain connects TRBV2 to TRBJ1-2; the D is unclear. The V and J ends lost 10 bases and 5 bases respectively, with 20 bases between them. The germline gives CDR1 SNHLY, CDR2 FYNNEI. The CDR3 has 14 residues.

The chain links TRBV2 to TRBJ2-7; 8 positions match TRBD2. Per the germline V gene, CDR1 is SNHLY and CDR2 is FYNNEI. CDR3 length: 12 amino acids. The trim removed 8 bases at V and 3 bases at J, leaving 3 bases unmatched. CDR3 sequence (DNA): TGTGCCAGCGGCGGGAGGATCTACGAGCAGTACTTC. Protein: CASGGRIYEQYF. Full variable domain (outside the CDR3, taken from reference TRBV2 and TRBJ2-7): EPEVTQTPSHQVTQMGQEVILRCVPISNHLYFYWYRQILGQKVEFLVSFYNNEISEKSEIFDDQFSVERPDGSNFTLKIRSTKLEDSAMYFCASGGRIYEQYFGPGTRLTVT.

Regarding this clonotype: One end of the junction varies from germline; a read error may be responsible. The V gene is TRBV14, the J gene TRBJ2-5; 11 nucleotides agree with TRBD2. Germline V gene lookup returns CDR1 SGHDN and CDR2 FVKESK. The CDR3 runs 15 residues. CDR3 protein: CTSSHLAGGRGTQYF. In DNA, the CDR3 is TGTACCAGCAGCCATCTAGCGGGGGGTCGAGGGACCCAGTACTTC.

CDR3 bases: TGTGCCAGCAGACCTAACTTCGACAGGGGCTATGGCTACACCTTC. Encoded protein: CASRPNFDRGYGYTF. The chain couples TRBV7-2 to TRBJ1-2; 8 nucleotides agree with TRBD1. Germline V lookup: CDR1 SGHTA, CDR2 FQGNSA. Losses at the gene ends were 6 bases for V and 4 bases for J; bases not matched to a gene: 10. The CDR3 extends over 15 amino acids.

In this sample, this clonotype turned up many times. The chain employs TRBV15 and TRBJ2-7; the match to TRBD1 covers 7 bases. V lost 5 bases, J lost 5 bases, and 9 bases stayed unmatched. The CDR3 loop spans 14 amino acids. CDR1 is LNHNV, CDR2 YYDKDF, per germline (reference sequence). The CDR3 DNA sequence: TGTGCCACCAGCCCTTACAGGGGTATCCACGAGCAGTACTTC. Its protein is CATSPYRGIHEQYF.

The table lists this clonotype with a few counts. CDR3 nucleotide sequence: TGCAGCGTTTTTCGAGGTAGCACTGAAGCTTTCTTT. It yields the protein CSVFRGSTEAFF. The chain employs TRBV29-1 and TRBJ1-1; D gene ambiguous. The CDR3 loop spans 12 amino acids. The V end lost 5 bases, the J end lost 4 bases, and 11 bases lay between the germline ends. Looked up from germline, CDR1 is SQVTM and CDR2 is ANQGSEA.

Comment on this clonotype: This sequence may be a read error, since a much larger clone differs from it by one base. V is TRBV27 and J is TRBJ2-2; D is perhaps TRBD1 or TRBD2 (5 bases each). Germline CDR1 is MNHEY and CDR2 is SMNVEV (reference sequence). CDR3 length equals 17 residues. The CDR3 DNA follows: TGTGCCTGCAGAAACCGGGGCGAGGCACGGAACACCGGGGAGCTGTTTTTT. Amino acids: CACRNRGEARNTGELFF.

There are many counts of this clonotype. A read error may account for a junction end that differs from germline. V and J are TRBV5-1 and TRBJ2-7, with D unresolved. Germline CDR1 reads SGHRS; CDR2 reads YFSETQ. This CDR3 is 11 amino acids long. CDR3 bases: TGTGCCAGCAGCTCAAGCTACGAGCAGTACTTC. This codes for CASSSSYEQYF.

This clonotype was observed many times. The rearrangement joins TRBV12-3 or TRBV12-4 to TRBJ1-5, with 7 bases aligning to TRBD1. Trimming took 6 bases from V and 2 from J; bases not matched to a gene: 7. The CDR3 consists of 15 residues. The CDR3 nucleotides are TGTGCCAGCAGCCTTGGGGACAGTGGCAATCAGCCCCAGCATTTT. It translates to CASSLGDSGNQPQHF.

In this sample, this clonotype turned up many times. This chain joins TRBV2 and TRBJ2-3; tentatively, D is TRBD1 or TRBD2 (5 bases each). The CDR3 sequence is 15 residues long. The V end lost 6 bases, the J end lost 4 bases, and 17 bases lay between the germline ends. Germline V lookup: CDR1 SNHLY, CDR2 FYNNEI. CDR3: CASRYGGPRPDTQYF. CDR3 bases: TGTGCCAGCAGATATGGGGGACCCAGACCAGATACGCAGTATTTT.

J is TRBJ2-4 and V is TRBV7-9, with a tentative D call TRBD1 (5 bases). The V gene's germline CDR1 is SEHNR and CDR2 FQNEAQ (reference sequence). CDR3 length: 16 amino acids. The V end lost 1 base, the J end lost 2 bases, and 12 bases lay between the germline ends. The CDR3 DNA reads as TGTGCCAGCAGCTTAGTAAGGCCAGGGCCCAAAAACATTCAGTACTTC. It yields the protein CASSLVRPGPKNIQYF.

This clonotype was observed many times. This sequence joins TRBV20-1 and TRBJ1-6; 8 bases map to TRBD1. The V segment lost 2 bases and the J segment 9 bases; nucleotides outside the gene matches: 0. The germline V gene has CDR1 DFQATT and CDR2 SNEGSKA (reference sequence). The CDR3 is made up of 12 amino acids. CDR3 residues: CSARQGASPLHF. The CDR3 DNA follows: TGCAGTGCTAGACAGGGGGCTTCACCCCTCCACTTT.

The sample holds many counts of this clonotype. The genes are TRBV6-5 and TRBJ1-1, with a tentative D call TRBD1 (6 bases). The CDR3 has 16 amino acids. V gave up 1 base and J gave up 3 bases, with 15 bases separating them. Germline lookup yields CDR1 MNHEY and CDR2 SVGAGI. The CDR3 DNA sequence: TGTGCCAGCAGTTACTTACTTCAGGGGACGGACACTGAAGCTTTCTTT. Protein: CASSYLLQGTDTEAFF.